This TCR beta chain was recorded in a study of a mutant IDH1 vaccine in newly diagnosed glioma (dated by TCRdb to the early 2020s). About the full investigation: The roughly 35 treated patients were roughly 62% male and roughly 40% female, with a mean age of approximately 40 years. Prior to enrollment, standard therapy consisting of radiotherapy alone, temozolomide alone, or radiochemotherapy with temozolomide had been administered to patients, with the combination being received by most patients. Peripheral blood was drawn at six visits: V03 (baseline), V05, V07, V10, V12 and V13. For exploratory analyses, longitudinal TCRB deep sequencing was carried out in under 30 treated patients wherever samples were available. What the work shows at the level of the full study, not this receptor alone: The authors stated that sample limitations prevented analyses of patient blood samples from being reproduced. Immune responses induced by the vaccine were seen in over 80% of patients across multiple MHC alleles. Selection of PBMC samples for TCRB deep sequencing was based on availability. Pseudoprogression seemed to be unrelated to changes in the top peripheral T cell clonotypes found by TCRB sequencing.

The library relied on the immunoSEQ multiplex PCR assay. Rearranged TCR beta chain sequences were amplified with the hsTCRB Kit following the manufacturer's protocol. An Illumina MiSeq was used to sequence the TCRB libraries. Per the original workflow: The proprietary platform of the kit vendor was used for demultiplexing, trimming and gene mapping. TCRdb obtained this table from immuneACCESS and retained in-frame rearrangements with V and J assigned. These tables miss some clones; where compared with another copy, unresolved V genes account for less than half of the shortfall, and the remainder is unexplained. V and J calls and clone size follow that table, whereas D and trimming were derived from the DNA. In this sample the table shows approximately 100,000 clones, 80% to 90% of which occur a single time. The ten largest account for under 0.65% of the sample. This clone was observed a handful of times. Its specific antigen is unknown. Base qualities were left out, and no much larger clone turns up one base away.

The time point label on this specimen signifies: baseline, week 1 (first vaccination visit). The intended sense of this specimen's treatment or condition label: pre-vaccination baseline after standard-of-care therapy. Donors had newly diagnosed WHO grade 3 or 4 IDH1-mutant astrocytomas with loss of nuclear ATRX. The samples were drawn from NOA16, a multicentre, single-arm, open-label phase I trial in Germany that tested a mutant IDH1 peptide vaccine in humans for the first time. Blood drawn at visit V03 was used as the baseline sample for immunogenicity testing. Genomic DNA for TCRB sequencing was extracted from EDTA blood using the DNeasy Blood and Tissue Kit. V is pruned by 7 bases and J by 8 bases, leaving 8 bases of the junction without a gene match. The CDR3 numbers 14 residues from cysteine through phenylalanine. Left in the record is the CDR3 DNA by itself, 42 bases read in frame from the first base. From the germline V gene, CDR1 is SNHLY and CDR2 is FYNNEI.

This chain joins TRBV2 to TRBJ2-1, with 10 bases aligning to TRBD2. This specimen was PBMCs, taken from a glioma patient treated with radiotherapy, temozolomide or both. This TCR came from a woman between 50 and 59 years old with glioma. CDR3 reads: CASNENSGRYEQFF. The nucleotides read TGTGCCAGCAATGAGAATAGCGGGAGGTATGAGCAGTTCTTC.